This section outlines one T cell receptor beta chain sequence together with its context. The data belong to a study of blood T cell repertoires in COVID-19. About the study: The origin of the acute and convalescent COVID-19 samples was the United States, Italy and Spain.

In the original analysis: From reference gene primer amplification, estimates of nucleated cell counts were derived. This table comes from immunoSEQ multiplex PCR, and its TCRdb copy is limited to in-frame clones, with some not included. V, J and clone size were drawn from that table, and D and trimming were deduced from the DNA. The repertoire holds 9,500 to 15,000 clones, about three quarters seen once, with around 10% in the top ten. Germline trimming cut 9 bases from V and 0 bases from J; bases unmatched to any gene: 13. Germline V gives CDR1 MDHEN, CDR2 SYDVKM. The CDR3 loop spans 16 amino acids.

Sequencing input: peripheral blood. The chain is built from TRBV28 and TRBJ1-1, with 7 nucleotides matching TRBD1. This clonotype was obtained from a man in his 60s with COVID-19, enrolled during active disease. This CDR3 reads CASNTGTVTVNTEAFF. The CDR3 DNA sequence: TGTGCCAGTAACACCGGGACAGTCACCGTGAACACTGAAGCTTTCTTT.